This passage covers 25 T cell receptor beta chains from one sample sequenced in a study of CD8+ T cells in alopecia areata. It was cDNA, reverse transcribed from extracted RNA, that served as the sequencing template. Measured with immunoSEQ multiplex PCR; TCRdb has only the in-frame clones, and not every one. The sample contains about 120,000 clones, roughly 55% of which appear only once. The treatment denotes: oral pan-JAK inhibitor, 5-10 mg twice daily. The sequencing here drew on CD4+ T cells sorted from blood, taken at week 4, from a patient treated with tofacitinib. The receptors stem from a human donor with alopecia areata.

This clone was counted only a few times. This chain uses TRBV7-2 with TRBJ2-4; perhaps D is TRBD1 or TRBD2 (6 bases each). CDR3 length: 16 residues. Germline V CDR1 and CDR2: SGHTA, FQGNSA. Trimming stripped 1 base from V and 3 bases from J, with 13 bases between. CDR3 loop: CASSLGIGGGKNIQYF. CDR3 sequence (DNA): TGTGCCAGCAGCTTAGGGATCGGAGGGGGCAAAAACATTCAGTACTTC.

The CDR3 protein is CSVETGMRQGGYTQYF. The CDR3 bases are TGCAGCGTTGAAACTGGGATGAGACAGGGAGGTTATACGCAGTATTTT. The chain links TRBV29-1 to TRBJ2-3; possible D gene TRBD1, 7 bases. This CDR3 spans 16 amino acids. CDR1 and CDR2 (germline): SQVTM, ANQGSEA. V was cut by 2 bases and J by 7 bases, with 22 bases left in between.

This clone was counted a few times. The chain uses TRBV28 and TRBJ1-3; D gene unclear. Germline values: CDR1 MDHEN, CDR2 SYDVKM. The CDR3 is 13 amino acids. V was shortened by 10 bases and J by 9 bases, with 19 bases between the two germline ends. Written as DNA, the CDR3 is TGTGCCATCTTGGACGGAGCTGCTGGCACCATATATTTT. The encoded protein is CAILDGAAGTIYF.

This clone came up a few times. This chain joins TRBV5-1 and TRBJ2-2, with D possibly TRBD2 on 6 matching bases. The germline gives CDR1 SGHRS, CDR2 YFSETQ. The CDR3 is 15 residues long. The V and J ends lost 5 bases and 1 base respectively, with 12 bases between them. CDR3 coding DNA: TGCGCCAGCAGGGCGGGACGGCTGAACACCGGGGAGCTGTTTTTT. Translation gives CASRAGRLNTGELFF.

The chain couples TRBV5-1 to TRBJ2-3; TRBD1 or TRBD2 may be the D gene (6 bases each). In germline, CDR1 is SGHRS, CDR2 YFSETQ. This CDR3 contains 15 residues. Deletions cut 0 bases from V and 2 bases from J, with 10 bases between. The CDR3 here is CASSLGGTITDTQYF. CDR3 nucleotides: TGCGCCAGCAGCTTGGGCGGGACAATCACAGATACGCAGTATTTT.

V gene TRBV29-1 combines with J gene TRBJ1-2, with D tentatively TRBD1 (5 bases). Deletions cut 3 bases from V and 7 bases from J, with 9 bases between. In germline, CDR1 is SQVTM, CDR2 ANQGSEA. This CDR3 is 11 amino acids long. The CDR3 sequence: CSVDPGRGYTF. CDR3 in DNA: TGCAGCGTTGATCCAGGGCGTGGCTACACCTTC.

The V gene is TRBV5-1, the J gene TRBJ2-3; 8 nucleotides match TRBD2. Germline lookup yields CDR1 SGHRS and CDR2 YFSETQ. The CDR3 totals 15 residues. V gave up 3 bases and J gave up 1 base; unmatched junction bases: 4. The CDR3 nucleotides are TGCGCCAGCAGCTCCGCGGGGGGCGGCACAGATACGCAGTATTTT. As protein: CASSSAGGGTDTQYF.

This chain connects TRBV5-4 to TRBJ2-6; the D call may be TRBD1 or TRBD2 (6 bases each). The CDR3 spans 17 residues. Looked up from germline, CDR1 is SGHNT and CDR2 is YYREEE (reference sequence). The V and J ends lost 1 base and 1 base respectively, with 12 bases between them. The CDR3 loop is CASSLKGGASGANVLTF. CDR3 in DNA: TGTGCCAGCAGCTTGAAGGGGGGCGCATCTGGGGCCAACGTCCTGACTTTC.

The chain recombines TRBV15 with TRBJ2-7; a possible D gene is TRBD1 (6 bases). V lost 5 bases and J lost 6, with 17 bases in between. The length of the CDR3 is 14 residues. Germline CDR1 LNHNV, CDR2 YYDKDF (reference sequence). As DNA, the CDR3 is TGTGCCACCAGCTCCAGGGGTAAAGGGGTCGAGCAGTACTTC. It translates to CATSSRGKGVEQYF.

The rearrangement uses TRBV29-1 and TRBJ2-2; 12 bases are shared with TRBD2. The CDR3 covers 14 residues. The ends lost 5 bases at V and 5 bases at J; junction bases unmatched: 3. The germline V gene encodes CDR1 SQVTM and CDR2 ANQGSEA. The CDR3 spells CSVPGLAGTGELFF. The DNA of the CDR3 is TGCAGCGTTCCGGGACTAGCGGGTACCGGGGAGCTGTTTTTT.

The chain couples TRBV7-9 to TRBJ2-4; TRBD2 is a possible D gene (6 bases). The V gene lost 3 bases and the J gene lost 1 base, with 7 bases spanning the gap. The germline V gene has CDR1 SEHNR and CDR2 FQNEAQ (reference sequence). The CDR3 runs to 14 residues. CDR3 in DNA: TGTGCCAGCAGCTTGGAGGGGGCCAAAAACATTCAGTACTTC. This gives the protein CASSLEGAKNIQYF. Combining the CDR3 with reference TRBV7-9 and TRBJ2-4 gives the whole variable domain DTGVSQNPRHKITKRGQNVTFRCDPISEHNRLYWYRQTLGQGPEFLTYFQNEAQLEKSRLLSDRFSAERPKGSFSTLEIQRTEQGDSAMYLCASSLEGAKNIQYFGAGTRLSVL.

This clone was seen a few times. The V call is TRBV6-1, the J call TRBJ1-2; TRBD1 agrees at 7 bases. CDR1 and CDR2 from the germline V gene are MNHNS and SASEGT. The ends lost 5 bases at V and 4 bases at J; junction bases unmatched: 10. The CDR3 covers 15 residues. The chain's CDR3 is CASSPTLTGSYGYTF. The CDR3 coding sequence is TGTGCCAGCAGTCCTACCTTGACAGGGAGCTATGGCTACACCTTC.

This sequence joins TRBV4-3 and TRBJ1-3; D is perhaps TRBD1 (5 bases). The length of the CDR3 is 16 residues. Trimming stripped 3 bases from V and 2 bases from J, with 14 bases between. Germline lookup yields CDR1 LGHNA and CDR2 YSLEER. The CDR3 DNA sequence: TGCGCCAGCAGCCAGCTTCCAGGGACCGCTGGAAACACCATATATTTT. Protein sequence: CASSQLPGTAGNTIYF.

The V gene is TRBV2, the J gene TRBJ2-3, with TRBD2 identical over 13 bases. CDR1 is SNHLY, CDR2 FYNNEI, per germline. V dropped 6 bases and J dropped 3; count of bases not matched to a gene: 6. The CDR3 runs 16 residues. The CDR3 loop reads CASRRTSGSFTDTQYF. CDR3 coding DNA: TGTGCCAGCAGGCGGACTAGCGGGAGTTTTACAGATACGCAGTATTTT.

The rearrangement uses TRBV30 and TRBJ2-1; 10 nucleotides align to TRBD2. This CDR3 spans 13 amino acids. J was trimmed by 5 bases and V by 4 bases; bases with no gene match: 2. Germline V gives CDR1 GTSNPN, CDR2 SVGIG (reference sequence). The CDR3 DNA follows: TGTGCCTGGATGGGACTAGCGAACAATGAGCAGTTCTTC. Translation gives CAWMGLANNEQFF.

This rearrangement joins TRBV29-1 to TRBJ1-2; D gene ambiguous. V was pared by 4 bases and J by 4 bases, with 10 bases between. The length of the CDR3 is 12 residues. Germline values: CDR1 SQVTM, CDR2 ANQGSEA. Here the CDR3 reads CSVGVTRYGYTF. The CDR3 bases are TGCAGCGTTGGGGTGACCCGCTATGGCTACACCTTC. Filled out from reference TRBV29-1 and TRBJ1-2, the complete variable domain reads SAVISQKPSRDICQRGTSLTIQCQVDSQVTMMFWYRQQPGQSLTLIATANQGSEATYESGFVIDKFPISRPNLTFSTLTVSNMSPEDSSIYLCSVGVTRYGYTFGSGTRLTVV.

The V call is TRBV5-6, the J call TRBJ1-1; no firm D call. Trimming left V 4 bases short and J 1 base short, with 20 bases between. The CDR3 has 17 residues. Germline V gene data show CDR1 as SGHDT and CDR2 as YYEEEE. The CDR3 nucleotides are TGTGCCAGCAGCCAGACCCGGGCCGCGCAGTGGAACACTGAAGCTTTCTTT. Its protein product is CASSQTRAAQWNTEAFF.

This rearrangement joins TRBV7-3 to TRBJ2-5, with 12 bases aligning to TRBD1. The germline gives CDR1 SGHTA, CDR2 FQGTGA. V lost 6 bases, J lost 11 bases, and 7 bases stayed unmatched. This CDR3 spans 13 amino acids. As DNA, the CDR3 is TGTGCCAGCAGTTCGGGACAGGGGGCTCGGCAGTACTTC. It is translated as CASSSGQGARQYF.

The V call is TRBV2, the J call TRBJ2-1; D possibly corresponds to TRBD1 (6 bases). Trimming removed 3 bases at V and 8 bases at J, with 14 bases between. From germline, CDR1 is SNHLY and CDR2 FYNNEI. The CDR3 extends over 14 amino acids. CDR3 loop: CASSELLTGDEQFF. The CDR3 region has the DNA TGTGCCAGCAGTGAGCTGTTGACAGGAGATGAGCAGTTCTTC.

V gene TRBV29-1 combines with J gene TRBJ1-1, with TRBD1 matching 9 bases. Germline trimming cut 6 bases from V and 3 bases from J; bases unmatched to any gene: 8. Germline V gene sequence: CDR1 SQVTM, CDR2 ANQGSEA. This CDR3 is 14 amino acids long. The CDR3 coding sequence is TGCAGCGTGCGGACAGGGGTAAATGACACTGAAGCTTTCTTT. Amino acid sequence: CSVRTGVNDTEAFF.

There are many counts of this clone. The rearrangement links TRBV5-6 to TRBJ1-1; D remains unclear. CDR1 and CDR2 from the germline V gene are SGHDT and YYEEEE. Trimming shortened V by 0 bases and J by 1 base, and 4 bases separated the two germline ends. CDR3 length equals 13 residues. This CDR3 is CASSLVRNTEAFF. In nucleotides, the CDR3 is TGTGCCAGCAGCTTGGTTAGGAACACTGAAGCTTTCTTT.

The rearrangement links TRBV19 to TRBJ2-7, with a tentative D call TRBD2 (6 bases). The CDR3 loop spans 14 amino acids. Trimming removed 3 bases from V and 3 bases from J, with 12 bases in between. CDR1 LNHDA and CDR2 SQIVND come from the germline V gene (reference sequence). For the CDR3, the DNA is TGTGCCAGTAGTATTCAGCCCGGGGGCTACGAGCAGTACTTC. This codes for CASSIQPGGYEQYF.

The chain has TRBV7-9 and TRBJ1-1; D perhaps matches TRBD1 (6 bases). Per germline, CDR1 SEHNR and CDR2 FQNEAQ (reference sequence). Trimming shortened V by 5 bases and J by 10 bases, and 14 bases separated the two germline ends. The CDR3 runs to 12 residues. CDR3 residues: CASSADRPGAFF. CDR3 nucleotide sequence: TGTGCCAGCAGCGCAGACAGGCCTGGAGCTTTCTTT.

The rearrangement links TRBV6-6 to TRBJ1-2; TRBD1 matches 10 bases. V trimming: 6 bases; J trimming: 5 bases; junction bases outside the gene matches: 3. Germline V gene lookup returns CDR1 MNHNY and CDR2 SVGAGI (reference sequence). This CDR3 region has 13 residues. CDR3 DNA: TGTGCCAGCAGGTTGGGACAGGGGTATGGCTACACCTTC. This gives the protein CASRLGQGYGYTF.

This clone was observed a few times. The J gene is TRBJ2-5, the V gene TRBV11-2, with 9 bases aligning to TRBD2. V was pared by 1 base and J by 5 bases, with 8 bases of the junction left unmatched. The germline V gene has CDR1 SGHAT and CDR2 FQNNGV. The CDR3 contains 16 residues. The CDR3 loop reads CASSLGGVAGAETQYF. CDR3 DNA sequence: TGTGCCAGCAGCTTAGGGGGAGTAGCGGGGGCGGAGACCCAGTACTTC.